These T cell receptor beta chains were read from a single sample in a study of blood T cells in healthy people across ages. TCRdb recomputed calls from the 5' RACE reads with MiXCR, one row per CDR3 protein. The sample consists of about 670,000 distinct CDR3 sequences, around 50% of them appearing once. What was sequenced was blood. These receptors came from a woman of 80 years or more in good health. CDR3s leave out the opening cysteine and the closing phenylalanine or tryptophan.

j_gene: TRBJ2-7
v_gene: TRBV29-1
CDR3aa: SVRTGGGEQY

j_gene: TRBJ2-3
v_gene: TRBV5-1
CDR3aa: ASRLDPGPNTDTQY

j_gene: TRBJ2-2
v_gene: TRBV12-3/TRBV12-4
CDR3aa: ASSLEGPRAGELF

j_gene: TRBJ2-3
v_gene: TRBV27
CDR3aa: ASSLATGGYQHTQY

j_gene: TRBJ2-7
v_gene: TRBV29-1
CDR3aa: SVENRGYEQY

j_gene: TRBJ2-7
v_gene: TRBV10-2
CDR3aa: ASSSGRSFTYEQY

j_gene: TRBJ1-6
v_gene: TRBV5-1
CDR3aa: ASSLGQGATNSPPH

j_gene: TRBJ2-1
v_gene: TRBV29-1
CDR3aa: SVAPLAGGINEQF

j_gene: TRBJ1-5
v_gene: TRBV12-3/TRBV12-4
CDR3aa: ASSLVPRYQPQH

j_gene: NA
v_gene: TRBV2
CDR3aa: ASSPGLTLGTQY

j_gene: TRBJ1-2
v_gene: TRBV15
CDR3aa: ATSRDRAGIAGYT

j_gene: TRBJ2-1
v_gene: TRBV5-1
CDR3aa: ASSLLSSGSNEQF

j_gene: TRBJ1-2
v_gene: TRBV7-3
CDR3aa: ASSLHSTVDYGYT

j_gene: TRBJ2-6
v_gene: TRBV12-3/TRBV12-4
CDR3aa: ASSDGLRAGANVLT

j_gene: TRBJ2-4
v_gene: TRBV27
CDR3aa: ASGPGTGMVKNIQY

j_gene: TRBJ1-1
v_gene: TRBV12-3/TRBV12-4
CDR3aa: VSSLNGEAF

j_gene: TRBJ1-4
v_gene: TRBV5-1
CDR3aa: ASSPAGTEKEKLF

j_gene: TRBJ2-4
v_gene: TRBV7-9
CDR3aa: ASSLEVATGNIQY

j_gene: TRBJ2-7
v_gene: TRBV30
CDR3aa: AWGLYEQY

j_gene: TRBJ1-3
v_gene: TRBV9
CDR3aa: ASNSGESGNTIY

j_gene: TRBJ2-5
v_gene: TRBV20-1
CDR3aa: SARAGGRWETQY

j_gene: TRBJ2-7
v_gene: TRBV7-2
CDR3aa: ASSLAGGNLPYEQY

j_gene: TRBJ2-3
v_gene: TRBV7-8
CDR3aa: ASRLTGADTQY

j_gene: TRBJ2-4
v_gene: TRBV29-1
CDR3aa: SVGGRANIQY

j_gene: TRBJ1-1
v_gene: TRBV6-6
CDR3aa: ASVGCRVHF

j_gene: TRBJ2-7
v_gene: TRBV12-3/TRBV12-4
CDR3aa: ASSVAGGFSYEQY

j_gene: TRBJ2-7
v_gene: TRBV20-1
CDR3aa: SGSSRGPSTYEQY

j_gene: TRBJ2-7
v_gene: TRBV20-1
CDR3aa: SARVGQGSNEQY

j_gene: TRBJ1-1
v_gene: TRBV29-1
CDR3aa: SVYGGSLNTEAF

j_gene: TRBJ2-5
v_gene: TRBV3-1
CDR3aa: ASSQYTGTQETQY

j_gene: TRBJ2-7
v_gene: TRBV4-1
CDR3aa: ASRYDTVPSYEQY

j_gene: TRBJ2-3
v_gene: TRBV12-3/TRBV12-4
CDR3aa: ASSLGTRGGRTDTQY

j_gene: TRBJ2-7
v_gene: TRBV28
CDR3aa: ASSTQGRSSYEQY

j_gene: TRBJ2-1
v_gene: TRBV21-1
CDR3aa: ATRGQGVGNEQF

j_gene: TRBJ2-3
v_gene: TRBV28
CDR3aa: ASRLSGAFSGISTDTQY

j_gene: TRBJ1-5
v_gene: TRBV7-9
CDR3aa: AGSLNGGGQPQH

j_gene: TRBJ2-7
v_gene: TRBV15
CDR3aa: ATSMGGDHEQY

j_gene: TRBJ2-5
v_gene: TRBV7-2
CDR3aa: ASSSKSTQY

j_gene: TRBJ2-5
v_gene: TRBV12-3/TRBV12-4
CDR3aa: ASSTGGVGNEQY

j_gene: TRBJ2-3
v_gene: TRBV5-1
CDR3aa: ASSVAYLSDTQY

j_gene: TRBJ1-2
v_gene: TRBV2
CDR3aa: ASKGQKDTYGYT

j_gene: TRBJ2-1
v_gene: TRBV10-3
CDR3aa: AISDGVDEQF

j_gene: TRBJ2-1
v_gene: TRBV28
CDR3aa: ASSMGLTYNEQF

j_gene: NA
v_gene: TRBV14
CDR3aa: ASSQDLGRETQY

j_gene: TRBJ2-1
v_gene: TRBV3-1
CDR3aa: ASSRRGAYNERF

j_gene: TRBJ2-5
v_gene: TRBV29-1
CDR3aa: SVRRGHQETQY

j_gene: TRBJ2-1
v_gene: TRBV9
CDR3aa: ASSAPPNNYNEQF

j_gene: TRBJ2-1
v_gene: TRBV3-1
CDR3aa: ASSHLNNEQF

j_gene: TRBJ2-1
v_gene: TRBV6-5
CDR3aa: ASSYSDPNNEQF

j_gene: TRBJ2-5
v_gene: TRBV28
CDR3aa: ASTVGGTQETQY

j_gene: TRBJ1-2
v_gene: TRBV18
CDR3aa: ASSPDQTNYGYT